One sample yielded the 22 T cell receptor beta chains listed below, sequenced in a study of T-cell reconstitution after alpha-beta-depleted transplantation in children. A TCRbeta library incorporating unique molecular identifiers was prepared. From the PCR reads, TCRdb called clonotypes with MiXCR, one entry per CDR3 protein. The sample has more than 150,000 distinct CDR3 sequences; roughly 15% are singletons. The specimen comprised PBMCs from the stem cell graft donor, sampled from the stem cell graft. The origin of the receptors is a human donor who donated a stem cell graft to a child with acute lymphoblastic leukemia.

This clonotype was seen at least ten times. This chain connects TRBV12-3 or TRBV12-4 to TRBJ1-5; 10 bases agree with TRBD1. Trimming cost V 6 bases and J 6 bases; bases outside gene matches: 11. This CDR3 has 16 residues. The CDR3 DNA is TGTGCCAGCAGCCGAGGCGGGACAGGGGTAAGTCAGCCCCAGCATTTT. Protein: CASSRGGTGVSQPQHF.

The gene calls are TRBV20-1 and TRBJ1-2; 12 nucleotides align to TRBD1. In germline, CDR1 is DFQATT, CDR2 SNEGSKA (reference sequence). This CDR3 has 15 residues. V shed 2 bases and J 8 bases; nucleotides not matched to a gene: 9. The chain's CDR3 is CSARLPGQGAFGYTF. Written as DNA, the CDR3 is TGCAGTGCTAGACTTCCGGGACAGGGGGCCTTCGGCTACACCTTC.

This clonotype was counted many times. This sequence joins TRBV7-2 and TRBJ2-7, with 10 bases that match TRBD2. CDR1 and CDR2 (germline): SGHTA, FQGNSA. The CDR3 runs to 17 residues. V trimming: 3 bases; J trimming: 4 bases; junction bases outside the gene matches: 12. CDR3 DNA sequence: TGTGCCAGCAGCTTCCTCCCTAGCGGGAGTTTAGGTTACGAGCAGTACTTC. Residues: CASSFLPSGSLGYEQYF.

This clonotype occurred many times. The chain recombines TRBV12-3 or TRBV12-4 with TRBJ2-1, with no clear D. The CDR3 is 12 residues long. Trimming took 5 bases from V and 7 from J, leaving 9 bases between them. This CDR3 is CASSALWNEQFF. The CDR3 DNA sequence: TGTGCCAGCAGTGCTCTTTGGAATGAGCAGTTCTTC.

This clonotype has at least ten counts. J is TRBJ1-1 and V is TRBV20-1; no clear D. Per the germline V gene, CDR1 is DFQATT and CDR2 is SNEGSKA (reference sequence). This CDR3 spans 14 amino acids. Trimming removed 0 bases at V and 2 bases at J, with 10 bases between. The CDR3 DNA follows: TGCAGTGCTAGAGACGACGGATTAAACACTGAAGCTTTCTTT. This sequence encodes CSARDDGLNTEAFF.

This clonotype has ten or more counts. V usage is TRBV20-1 and J usage is TRBJ2-3; no clear D. Trimming pared 1 base from V and 3 bases from J, leaving 11 bases between. Germline CDR1 reads DFQATT; CDR2 reads SNEGSKA (reference sequence). The CDR3 totals 14 residues. The CDR3 region is CSARVPDATDTQYF. The CDR3 DNA reads TGCAGTGCTAGAGTGCCGGATGCTACAGATACGCAGTATTTT.

Ten or more counts support this clonotype. Written as DNA, the CDR3 is TGCAGCGTAGAAATACAGAGAAACTATGGCTACACCTTC. Its protein product is CSVEIQRNYGYTF. The chain couples TRBV29-1 to TRBJ1-2; D call uncertain. Germline-derived CDR1 and CDR2 are SQVTM and ANQGSEA. The CDR3 is 13 amino acids. Trimming removed 6 bases from V and 2 bases from J, with 13 bases in between. Supplemented by reference TRBV29-1 and TRBJ1-2, the full variable domain reads SAVISQKPSRDICQRGTSLTIQCQVDSQVTMMFWYRQQPGQSLTLIATANQGSEATYESGFVIDKFPISRPNLTFSTLTVSNMSPEDSSIYLCSVEIQRNYGYTFGSGTRLTVV.

This clonotype was counted only a few times. This rearrangement joins TRBV7-6 to TRBJ2-1, with TRBD2 matching 13 bases. V shed 6 bases, J shed 9 bases, and the junction held 8 bases outside the gene matches. CDR1 is SGHVS and CDR2 is FNYEAQ in the germline V gene. The CDR3 runs 15 residues. The CDR3 DNA is TGTGCCAGCAGTCCTACTAGCGGGAGGGTCGGTGAGCAGTTCTTC. It translates to CASSPTSGRVGEQFF.

This clonotype was seen many times. V gene TRBV4-2 combines with J gene TRBJ2-1; D possibly corresponds to TRBD2 (6 bases). Germline assignment: CDR1 LGHNA and CDR2 YNFKEQ. The CDR3 contains 15 residues. Deletions cut 1 base from V and 0 bases from J, with 7 bases between. CDR3 DNA sequence: TGTGCCAGCAGCCAAGTGCGGGACTCCTACAATGAGCAGTTCTTC. Its translation is CASSQVRDSYNEQFF.

This clonotype was seen ten or more times. The rearrangement links TRBV20-1 to TRBJ1-1, with TRBD1 matching 7 bases. The CDR3 is 15 residues long. Per the germline V gene, CDR1 is DFQATT and CDR2 is SNEGSKA (reference sequence). V trimming: 0 bases; J trimming: 3 bases; junction bases outside the gene matches: 7. DNA for the CDR3: TGCAGTGCTAGAGATGGAAGGGGGCAGGACACTGAAGCTTTCTTT. Its translation: CSARDGRGQDTEAFF.

Remarks on this clonotype: Mismatch with germline at one junction end may stem from a read error. The V and J genes are TRBV4-2 and TRBJ1-1; D remains ambiguous. This CDR3 contains 14 residues. In germline, CDR1 is LGHNA, CDR2 YNFKEQ. CDR3 sequence (DNA): TGTGCCAGCACCCAAGATGGGAGTGACACTGAAGCTTTCTTT. As protein: CASTQDGSDTEAFF.

This clonotype was counted many times. This chain uses TRBV20-1 with TRBJ2-3; the D gene is possibly TRBD2 (6 bases). CDR3 size: 14 residues. Looked up from germline, CDR1 is DFQATT and CDR2 is SNEGSKA (reference sequence). V lost 3 bases to trimming and J lost 10 bases, with 20 bases between them. The CDR3 DNA is TGCAGTGCTAGGATACCGGGGCTCCGCGGGGCGCAGTATTTT. Translating it yields CSARIPGLRGAQYF.

There are a few counts of this clonotype. This chain connects TRBV28 to TRBJ2-6; unclear D gene. V shed 8 bases and J shed 0 bases, with 5 bases lying between them. This CDR3 has 13 amino acids. Germline V CDR1 and CDR2: MDHEN, SYDVKM. The CDR3 sequence is CASYRSGANVLTF. The CDR3 DNA is TGTGCCAGCTACCGCTCTGGGGCCAACGTCCTGACTTTC.

The chain combines TRBV7-2 with TRBJ2-7; 13 nucleotides match TRBD2. CDR1 and CDR2 from the germline V gene are SGHTA and FQGNSA. J lost 7 bases, V lost 3 bases, and 9 bases had no gene match. The CDR3 totals 16 residues. Written as DNA, the CDR3 is TGTGCCAGCAGCTTCTGGACTAGCGGGAGTTTGGCGGAGCAGTACTTC. Protein sequence: CASSFWTSGSLAEQYF.

This clonotype was counted ten times or more. The genes are TRBV20-1 and TRBJ2-1, with D maybe TRBD2 (9 bases). The CDR3 is 17 residues long. CDR1 is DFQATT, CDR2 SNEGSKA, per germline (reference sequence). V gave up 1 base and J gave up 5 bases, with 21 bases separating them. The CDR3 nucleotides are TGCAGTGCTAGAGCCAGGGGGCGGGAGGGCCTGAACAATGAGCAGTTCTTC. It encodes CSARARGREGLNNEQFF.

For the CDR3, the DNA is TGTGCCAGTAGTATTGGCGCGGGTTGGAACACTGAAGCTTTCTTT. It codes for CASSIGAGWNTEAFF. V and J are TRBV19 and TRBJ1-1; no clear D gene. The CDR3 length is 15 residues. Deletions cut 3 bases from V and 1 base from J, with 12 bases between. The V gene's germline CDR1 is LNHDA and CDR2 SQIVND (reference sequence). Full variable domain (missing parts from reference TRBV19 and TRBJ1-1): DGGITQSPKYLFRKEGQNVTLSCEQNLNHDAMYWYRQDPGQGLRLIYYSQIVNDFQKGDIAEGYSVSREKKESFPLTVTSAQKNPTAFYLCASSIGAGWNTEAFFGQGTRLTVV.

The rearrangement joins TRBV5-4 to TRBJ2-1, with 8 bases aligning to TRBD2. This CDR3 spans 15 amino acids. V lost 3 bases, J lost 3 bases, and 5 bases stayed unmatched. Germline-derived CDR1 and CDR2 are SGHNT and YYREEE (reference sequence). For the CDR3, the DNA is TGTGCCAGCAGCTCGGGAGGGGGGGGCTACAATGAGCAGTTCTTC. It codes for CASSSGGGGYNEQFF.

The rearrangement links TRBV12-3 or TRBV12-4 to TRBJ1-1; D is ambiguous. The V end was cut by 5 bases, the J end by 5 bases, with 15 bases between. CDR3 length: 14 amino acids. In DNA form, the CDR3 reads TGTGCCAGCAGTACTACGGGAATTAGGACTGAAGCTTTCTTT. Translating gives CASSTTGIRTEAFF.

This clonotype occurred a few times. This chain connects TRBV7-9 to TRBJ2-7, with TRBD1 matching 8 bases. The CDR3 has 11 residues. J was trimmed by 3 bases and V by 11 bases; bases with no gene match: 3. Per the germline V gene, CDR1 is SEHNR and CDR2 is FQNEAQ (reference sequence). The CDR3: CAGGTGYEQYF. For the CDR3, the DNA is TGTGCCGGTGGGACAGGCTACGAGCAGTACTTC.

This clonotype showed up many times. The chain uses TRBV11-2 and TRBJ1-6; D may be TRBD1 (5 bases). V shed 3 bases and J shed 8 bases, with 14 bases lying between them. CDR3 length equals 15 residues. Germline CDR1 reads SGHAT; CDR2 reads FQNNGV. DNA for the CDR3: TGTGCCAGCAGCTTCGGGAGGGGCCGATATTCACCCCTCCACTTT. Translated, it gives CASSFGRGRYSPLHF.

This clonotype was found many times. V usage is TRBV11-2 and J usage is TRBJ2-1, with 7 bases aligning to TRBD1. The trim removed 3 bases at V and 6 bases at J, leaving 5 bases unmatched. Germline CDR1 is SGHAT and CDR2 is FQNNGV. CDR3 size: 14 residues. CDR3 residues: CASSFPGQSNEQFF. In nucleotides, the CDR3 is TGTGCCAGCAGCTTTCCGGGACAGAGCAATGAGCAGTTCTTC.

At least ten counts were recorded for this clonotype. The chain uses TRBV10-3 and TRBJ2-7; no firm D call. Trimming cost V 8 bases and J 4 bases, with 6 bases left between them. The CDR3 length is 10 residues. Germline V gives CDR1 ENHRY, CDR2 SYGVKD. CDR3 protein: CAIGEYEQYF. The CDR3 DNA follows: TGTGCCATCGGCGAATACGAGCAGTACTTC.